This entry lists 20 T cell receptor beta chains sequenced from one sample in a study of CD8+ T cells in alopecia areata. Following RNA extraction, reverse transcription yielded cDNA that acted as the sequencing template. The data were produced by immunoSEQ multiplex PCR, yet TCRdb's version contains in-frame clones alone and is incomplete. The profile shows 130,000 or so clones, approximately 60% of them singletons. The treatment was: oral pan-JAK inhibitor, 5-10 mg twice daily. The material was CD4+ T cells sorted from blood, obtained at week 4, from a patient treated with tofacitinib. These receptors came from a human donor with alopecia areata.

The genes are TRBV4-3 and TRBJ1-2, with D tentatively TRBD1 (6 bases). CDR3 size: 15 residues. Germline V lookup: CDR1 LGHNA, CDR2 YSLEER. With 0 bases removed from V and 4 bases from J, the gap between germline ends came to 12 bases. CDR3 DNA sequence: TGCGCCAGCAGCCAAGAATGGGGGGCCGGCTATGGCTACACCTTC. Translating it yields CASSQEWGAGYGYTF.

The genes are TRBV30 and TRBJ2-3; D is unresolved. Between the trimmed V and J ends, which lost 1 base and 1 base, there was a span of 12 bases. Germline lookup yields CDR1 GTSNPN and CDR2 SVGIG (reference sequence). The length of the CDR3 is 15 residues. The CDR3 loop is CAWSAKLSGTDTQYF. The CDR3, as DNA: TGTGCCTGGAGTGCTAAGTTGTCTGGCACAGATACGCAGTATTTT.

This chain uses TRBV11-2 with TRBJ1-2; TRBD1 aligns across 9 bases. There are 15 residues in the CDR3. Germline trimming cut 0 bases from V and 5 bases from J; bases unmatched to any gene: 4. Germline assignment: CDR1 SGHAT and CDR2 FQNNGV. Written as DNA, the CDR3 is TGTGCCAGCAGCTTAGACCCGGGACAGGGTTATGGCTACACCTTC. This translates into CASSLDPGQGYGYTF.

This clone was observed a handful of times. This rearrangement joins TRBV28 to TRBJ1-5; TRBD1 agrees at 7 bases. The CDR3 runs 18 residues. The junction had 24 bases not matched to a gene; V was cut back by 7 bases and J by 9 bases. Looked up from germline, CDR1 is MDHEN and CDR2 is SYDVKM. The CDR3 DNA follows: TGTGCCAGCACCTCAGGGGGGTCTCTGCAGGTGAGATCTAGGCCCCAGCATTTT. Residues: CASTSGGSLQVRSRPQHF. The entire variable domain, with the rest obtained from reference TRBV28 and TRBJ1-5, is as follows: DVKVTQSSRYLVKRTGEKVFLECVQDMDHENMFWYRQDPGLGLRLIYFSYDVKMKEKGDIPEGYSVSREKKERFSLILESASTNQTSMYLCASTSGGSLQVRSRPQHFGDGTRLSIL.

This chain connects TRBV6-5 to TRBJ1-4; D unclear. The length of the CDR3 is 12 residues. CDR1 is MNHEY and CDR2 is SVGAGI in the germline V gene. Trimming removed 6 bases from V and 8 bases from J, with 10 bases in between. The CDR3: CASSRPAEKLFF. The DNA of the CDR3 is TGTGCCAGCAGCCGCCCGGCGGAAAAACTGTTTTTT.

The rearrangement uses TRBV19 and TRBJ1-5, with D unresolved. Trimming left V 8 bases short and J 7 bases short, with 12 bases between. CDR1 LNHDA and CDR2 SQIVND come from the germline V gene (reference sequence). CDR3 size: 12 residues. CDR3 nucleotide sequence: TGTGCCAGTCGGGCCTTTAGACAGCCCCAGCATTTT. This gives the protein CASRAFRQPQHF.

This clone was picked up a small number of times. The V call is TRBV5-6, the J call TRBJ2-5; unclear D gene. CDR3 length: 14 amino acids. Trimming took off 2 bases at V and 5 bases at J, with 13 bases between the two ends. The germline V gene has CDR1 SGHDT and CDR2 YYEEEE. The DNA for the CDR3 is TGTGCCAGCAGCTTCCTGGGGTCAGCGGAGACCCAGTACTTC. The encoded protein is CASSFLGSAETQYF.

The chain employs TRBV5-1 and TRBJ2-7, with 10 bases aligning to TRBD1. In germline, CDR1 is SGHRS, CDR2 YFSETQ. The V and J ends lost 3 bases and 5 bases, in that order; junction bases with no gene match: 8. The CDR3 is 15 residues long. This CDR3 is CASSSTGQGLNEQYF. The CDR3, as DNA: TGCGCCAGCAGCTCGACGGGACAGGGGCTGAACGAGCAGTACTTC.

This clone has a handful of counts. V is TRBV12-2 and J is TRBJ2-5; TRBD2 reflects the table's D call only, with no check against the DNA. TRBV12-2 has pseudogene status. This CDR3 is 17 amino acids long. CDR3 sequence reads: CASRSLAGGPLRETQYF. The CDR3 DNA follows: TGTGCAAGTCGCTCGTTAGCGGGGGGTCCTCTCCGGGAGACCCAGTACTTC.

In its sample, this clone was seen once. This CDR3 is also generated by other DNA sequences in the sample. The V gene is TRBV27, the J gene TRBJ2-7, with D perhaps matching TRBD2 (5 bases). This CDR3 spans 14 amino acids. Germline V gives CDR1 MNHEY, CDR2 SMNVEV (reference sequence). The ends were cut back, 5 bases at V and 0 bases at J, with 11 bases in the middle. The CDR3 sequence: CASSRGRASYEQYF. CDR3 nucleotide sequence: TGTGCCAGCAGTCGCGGGCGGGCCTCCTACGAGCAGTACTTC.

V gene TRBV25-1 combines with J gene TRBJ2-7; D uncertain. The CDR3 has 11 amino acids. Germline values: CDR1 MGHDK, CDR2 SYGVNS. The V end was cut by 6 bases, the J end by 13 bases, with 16 bases between. The CDR3 loop reads CASRGHILVYF. The CDR3 region has the DNA TGTGCCAGCAGGGGCCACATACTTGTATACTTC.

V gene TRBV29-1 combines with J gene TRBJ1-4; D uncertain. The V gene's germline CDR1 is SQVTM and CDR2 ANQGSEA. V lost 0 bases and J lost 8, with 7 bases in between. This CDR3 spans 12 amino acids. The CDR3 nucleotides read TGCAGCGTTGAAGATCGGGCAGAAAAACTGTTTTTT. It yields the protein CSVEDRAEKLFF.

The chain has TRBV7-9 and TRBJ2-5, with no clear D. The CDR3 consists of 14 residues. Germline V gives CDR1 SEHNR, CDR2 FQNEAQ (reference sequence). Trimming pared 5 bases from V and 2 bases from J, leaving 12 bases between. The CDR3 loop reads CASSPTADQETQYF. The DNA of the CDR3 is TGTGCCAGCAGCCCTACGGCAGATCAAGAGACCCAGTACTTC.

The CDR3 coding sequence is TGTGCCAGTACCAGGGGAGTAAGCAATCAGCCCCAGCATTTT. Amino acids: CASTRGVSNQPQHF. This rearrangement joins TRBV28 to TRBJ1-5; a possible D gene is TRBD1 (6 bases). The germline V gene has CDR1 MDHEN and CDR2 SYDVKM. The CDR3 extends over 14 amino acids. V was pared by 9 bases and J by 1 base, with 13 bases between.

The V and J genes are TRBV7-2 and TRBJ2-3; D might be TRBD1 or TRBD2, each matching 6 bases. This CDR3 has 14 amino acids. V shed 7 bases and J shed 8 bases, with 19 bases lying between them. Per the germline V gene, CDR1 is SGHTA and CDR2 is FQGNSA. The CDR3 DNA is TGTGCCAGCATCTCGAGGGGGGCCTTCGGTACGCAGTATTTT. The encoded protein is CASISRGAFGTQYF.

The chain is built from TRBV30 and TRBJ2-4; perhaps D is TRBD1 or TRBD2 (5 bases each). The CDR3 covers 16 residues. Germline CDR1 is GTSNPN and CDR2 is SVGIG (reference sequence). V gave up 1 base and J gave up 8 bases, with 21 bases separating them. The CDR3 bases are TGTGCCTGGAGTGCCCTCAAAAGGGTGGGGGTACACATTCAGTACTTC. Residues: CAWSALKRVGVHIQYF.

The chain uses TRBV2 and TRBJ2-3, with 7 bases that match TRBD2. The CDR3 extends over 15 amino acids. V was clipped by 7 bases and J by 0 bases; unmatched bases: 7. CDR1 is SNHLY, CDR2 FYNNEI, per germline. The CDR3 coding sequence is TGTGCCAGCAACCAGGCGGGAGTGAGCACAGATACGCAGTATTTT. Its protein is CASNQAGVSTDTQYF.

The gene calls are TRBV2 and TRBJ1-2, with no clear D. Germline V gene lookup returns CDR1 SNHLY and CDR2 FYNNEI. V dropped 7 bases and J dropped 1 base, with 13 bases sitting between them. The CDR3 extends over 14 amino acids. The CDR3 nucleotides are TGTGCCAGCAAGAGTGGCAGCCTTAACTATGGCTACACCTTC. This codes for CASKSGSLNYGYTF.

In this sample, this clone turned up a few times. The J gene is TRBJ2-7, the V gene TRBV5-4, with D tentatively TRBD2 (5 bases). Germline CDR1 is SGHNT and CDR2 is YYREEE (reference sequence). CDR3 length: 13 amino acids. Between the trimmed V and J ends, which lost 4 bases and 7 bases, there was a span of 15 bases. The CDR3 DNA follows: TGTGCCAGCAGCCCCCATGTGGCGGGTGAGCAGTACTTC. Its protein product is CASSPHVAGEQYF.

This clone was seen a handful of times. This sequence joins TRBV18 and TRBJ2-3; tentatively, D is TRBD1 (5 bases). Trimming left V 4 bases short and J 5 bases short, with 10 bases between. Germline CDR1 KGHSH, CDR2 LQKENI. This CDR3 has 13 residues. This CDR3 reads CASSRQGGDTQYF. CDR3 nucleotide sequence: TGTGCCAGCTCACGTCAGGGCGGAGATACGCAGTATTTT. The full variable domain, completed using reference TRBV18 and TRBJ2-3, is NAGVMQNPRHLVRRRGQEARLRCSPMKGHSHVYWYRQLPEEGLKFMVYLQKENIIDESGMPKERFSAEFPKEGPSILRIQQVVRGDSAAYFCASSRQGGDTQYFGPGTRLTVL.